The 26 T cell receptor beta chains listed next were all sequenced from one sample in a study of T cells in localized non-small cell lung cancer. Measured with immunoSEQ multiplex PCR; TCRdb has only the in-frame clones, and not every one. The sample records around 36,000 clones, roughly 79% being singletons. Material: peripheral blood mononuclear cells, obtained before any cancer treatment. Receptors were obtained from a male donor at least 60 years old with stage II lung adenocarcinoma.

CDR3 nucleotide sequence: TGTGCCAGTAGTAGGGGGCAGAACCTCGAAGCTTTCTTT. Its translation is CASSRGQNLEAFF. The chain uses TRBV19 and TRBJ1-1; perhaps TRBD1 as D (6 bases). Germline loops: CDR1 LNHDA, CDR2 SQIVND (reference sequence). V lost 4 bases to trimming and J lost 8 bases, with 14 bases between them. This CDR3 has 13 residues.

This clone was found once. The V call is TRBV6-5, the J call TRBJ2-7, with D possibly matching TRBD1 (5 bases). Deletions cut 4 bases from V and 0 bases from J, with 10 bases between. The CDR3 spans 14 residues. From germline, CDR1 is MNHEY and CDR2 SVGAGI. CDR3 loop: CASSFDRLSYEQYF. The DNA for the CDR3 is TGTGCCAGCAGTTTTGACAGACTCTCCTACGAGCAGTACTTC.

The chain carries TRBV7-2 and TRBJ1-2; 7 bases are a match to TRBD1. Per the germline V gene, CDR1 is SGHTA and CDR2 is FQGNSA. The ends lost 5 bases at V and 6 bases at J; junction bases unmatched: 6. This CDR3 comprises 13 residues. CDR3 loop: CASSSGQANGYTF. The CDR3 DNA reads as TGTGCCAGCAGCAGTGGACAGGCCAATGGCTACACCTTC.

CDR3 nucleotides: TGTGCCTGGAGCCATTCAAAGGGGACTAGCGGGCACCCAACCTACGAGCAGTACTTC. It encodes CAWSHSKGTSGHPTYEQYF. The chain links TRBV30 to TRBJ2-5; 12 bases map to TRBD2. The last part of the DNA fits TRBJ2-7 better; the J call may be wrong. This CDR3 is 19 amino acids long. The V gene's germline CDR1 is GTSNPN and CDR2 SVGIG (reference sequence).

This clone was observed once. The chain links TRBV5-1 to TRBJ1-6; D is uncertain. Trimming removed 6 bases from V and 7 bases from J, with 17 bases in between. Germline CDR1 reads SGHRS; CDR2 reads YFSETQ. CDR3 length: 15 residues. CDR3 residues: CASTVGRPWNSPLHF. CDR3 sequence (DNA): TGCGCCAGCACCGTAGGGCGGCCATGGAATTCACCCCTCCACTTT.

This clone was seen a single time. The J gene is TRBJ1-1, the V gene TRBV19; D is unclear. The CDR3 is 13 residues long. Trimming stripped 0 bases from V and 8 bases from J, with 10 bases between. The germline V gene has CDR1 LNHDA and CDR2 SQIVND (reference sequence). CDR3 DNA: TGTGCCAGTAGTATAGATCGAGGTACAGAAGCTTTCTTT. Translating it yields CASSIDRGTEAFF.

The J gene is TRBJ1-2, the V gene TRBV25-1; no clear D. This CDR3 is 13 amino acids long. The germline gives CDR1 MGHDK, CDR2 SYGVNS. Trimming left V 3 bases short and J 1 base short, with 6 bases between. CDR3 loop: CASSDRLNYGYTF. CDR3 bases: TGTGCCAGCAGTGACAGGCTTAACTATGGCTACACCTTC.

The chain links TRBV5-1 to TRBJ1-2, with D possibly matching TRBD1 (5 bases). V was pared by 0 bases and J by 4 bases, with 13 bases between. Germline values: CDR1 SGHRS, CDR2 YFSETQ. This CDR3 contains 15 residues. CDR3: CASSLEQGSSYGYTF. CDR3 sequence (DNA): TGCGCCAGCAGCTTGGAGCAGGGCTCGTCCTATGGCTACACCTTC.

This chain connects TRBV4-2 to TRBJ2-7; D ambiguous. This CDR3 is 12 amino acids long. Germline V gene sequence: CDR1 LGHNA, CDR2 YNFKEQ. V was clipped by 3 bases and J by 3 bases, with 6 bases between them. The CDR3, as DNA: TGTGCCAGCAGCCACACCGACTACGAGCAGTACTTC. Protein product: CASSHTDYEQYF.

This clone was seen a single time. DNA for the CDR3: TGTGCCAGCAGCTTCAGCCCGGGACAGGGTGAAGAGACCCAGTACTTC. Protein product: CASSFSPGQGEETQYF. The chain couples TRBV13 to TRBJ2-5; 9 bases line up with TRBD1. Germline CDR1 is PRHDT and CDR2 is FYEKMQ (reference sequence). The CDR3 extends over 16 amino acids. With 3 bases clipped from V and 3 bases from J, the junction kept 8 bases outside the gene matches.

J is TRBJ1-2 and V is TRBV30; a weak D match, TRBD1 (6 bases). This CDR3 is built from 11 residues. Germline V gene lookup returns CDR1 GTSNPN and CDR2 SVGIG (reference sequence). The V end lost 5 bases, the J end lost 7 bases, and 11 bases lay between the germline ends. In nucleotides, the CDR3 is TGTGCCTGGGTGGACAGAGTTGGCTACACCTTC. It yields the protein CAWVDRVGYTF.

The rearrangement links TRBV6-5 to TRBJ2-5; D not resolved. V dropped 6 bases and J dropped 5 bases, with 10 bases sitting between them. The CDR3 extends over 12 amino acids. CDR1 MNHEY and CDR2 SVGAGI come from the germline V gene. CDR3 DNA: TGTGCCAGCAGGGGCTTGACGGAGACCCAGTACTTC. Protein: CASRGLTETQYF.

The V gene is TRBV30, the J gene TRBJ1-5, with TRBD1 matching over 7 bases. The V segment lost 3 bases and the J segment 6 bases; nucleotides outside the gene matches: 8. CDR1 and CDR2 from the germline V gene are GTSNPN and SVGIG (reference sequence). The CDR3 is made up of 14 amino acids. The CDR3 nucleotides read TGTGCCTGGAGCTCCGCCAGGGGGATTCAGCCCCAGCATTTT. It yields the protein CAWSSARGIQPQHF.

The rearrangement links TRBV28 to TRBJ1-5; D unresolved. Trimming left V 5 bases short and J 10 bases short, with 9 bases between. This CDR3 is built from 11 residues. The germline V gene encodes CDR1 MDHEN and CDR2 SYDVKM. For the CDR3, the DNA is TGTGCCAGCAGTCCCTTGGGACCCCAGCATTTT. As protein: CASSPLGPQHF.

The chain carries TRBV7-2 and TRBJ2-3; unclear D gene. Germline CDR1 SGHTA, CDR2 FQGNSA. The CDR3 totals 12 residues. V lost 4 bases and J lost 7, with 9 bases in between. This CDR3 is CASSSDWNTQYF. The DNA for the CDR3 is TGTGCCAGCAGCTCTGACTGGAATACGCAGTATTTT.

In DNA form, the CDR3 reads TGTGCCTGCTCTCGAACGGGAAATGGTCAGCCCCAGCATTTT. Its translation is CACSRTGNGQPQHF. This rearrangement joins TRBV30 to TRBJ1-5; D remains unclear. V lost 6 bases, J lost 6 bases, and 18 bases lay in between. CDR1 GTSNPN and CDR2 SVGIG come from the germline V gene (reference sequence). The CDR3 length is 14 residues.

The chain links TRBV6-4 to TRBJ2-3; the match to TRBD2 covers 7 bases. V was pared by 5 bases and J by 2 bases, with 4 bases of the junction left unmatched. The germline gives CDR1 MRHNA, CDR2 SNTAGT. The CDR3 is made up of 14 amino acids. CDR3 bases: TGTGCCAGCAGTCGGGACTACTCCACAGATACGCAGTATTTT. This gives the protein CASSRDYSTDTQYF.

The chain joins TRBV2 to TRBJ2-1, with D unclear. Germline lookup yields CDR1 SNHLY and CDR2 FYNNEI. The CDR3 sequence is 12 residues long. Trimming removed 4 bases at V and 6 bases at J, with 7 bases between. CDR3 DNA sequence: TGTGCCAGCAGTGCTGGGTCCAATGAGCAGTTCTTC. Amino acids: CASSAGSNEQFF.

For this clone: The sample contains more than one DNA sequence encoding this CDR3. The chain has TRBV30 and TRBJ1-2; TRBD1 matches at 8 bases. CDR1 is GTSNPN, CDR2 SVGIG, per germline (reference sequence). The CDR3 runs to 13 residues. With V trimmed by 3 bases and J by 8 bases, 8 bases remained unmatched. CDR3 nucleotide sequence: TGTGCCTGGAGCCGGGACAGGCCTAGGGGCTACACCTTC. Translating it yields CAWSRDRPRGYTF.

The chain links TRBV27 to TRBJ1-2; D perhaps matches TRBD1 (6 bases). The CDR3 totals 14 residues. CDR1 and CDR2 (germline): MNHEY, SMNVEV (reference sequence). Trimming pared 7 bases from V and 6 bases from J, leaving 18 bases between. CDR3 nucleotides: TGTGCCAGCAAGTCACAGGGCCAGGGAGATGGCTACACCTTC. Protein: CASKSQGQGDGYTF.

With regard to this clone: An end of the junction differs from the germline gene, which may be a read error. J is TRBJ2-7 and V is TRBV9, with TRBD2 matching over 7 bases. Germline V lookup: CDR1 SGDLS, CDR2 YYNGEE. The CDR3 length is 14 residues. CDR3 sequence (DNA): TGTGCCAGCAGCGTAGTTCAGGAGCTACGAGGCGGGGGCTTC. It translates to CASSVVQELRGGGF.

The chain recombines TRBV30 with TRBJ2-2; D perhaps matches TRBD2 (6 bases). The V end was cut by 2 bases, the J end by 1 base, with 11 bases between. The CDR3 is 15 residues long. The V gene's germline CDR1 is GTSNPN and CDR2 SVGIG (reference sequence). CDR3 sequence (DNA): TGTGCCTGGAGTCCTTGGCGGGAGAACACCGGGGAGCTGTTTTTT. This encodes CAWSPWRENTGELFF.

The chain combines TRBV6-4 with TRBJ1-1; D uncertain. CDR1 and CDR2 from the germline V gene are MRHNA and SNTAGT. The ends were cut back, 6 bases at V and 3 bases at J, with 8 bases in the middle. The CDR3 is 12 amino acids. The CDR3 reads CASSDGYTEAFF. The CDR3 DNA reads as TGTGCCAGCAGCGACGGATACACTGAAGCTTTCTTT.

The chain recombines TRBV5-5 with TRBJ2-2; TRBD1 aligns across 7 bases. This CDR3 contains 16 residues. Trimming cost V 0 bases and J 0 bases; bases outside gene matches: 2. Germline V lookup: CDR1 SGHKS, CDR2 YYEKEE (reference sequence). The CDR3 nucleotides read TGTGCCAGCAGCTTGGAAGGGGGCGCGAACACCGGGGAGCTGTTTTTT. It yields the protein CASSLEGGANTGELFF.

The chain is built from TRBV18 and TRBJ2-6; 8 bases map to TRBD2. Germline values: CDR1 KGHSH, CDR2 LQKENI. J was trimmed by 4 bases and V by 5 bases; bases with no gene match: 4. This CDR3 spans 15 amino acids. For the CDR3, the DNA is TGTGCCAGCTCAACGGGGGGGACCGGGGCCAACGTCCTGACTTTC. This translates into CASSTGGTGANVLTF.

V and J are TRBV19 and TRBJ2-5; the D gene is possibly TRBD1 (5 bases). Germline V gives CDR1 LNHDA, CDR2 SQIVND (reference sequence). Trimming removed 3 bases from V and 4 bases from J, with 15 bases in between. The CDR3 length is 15 residues. The CDR3 sequence: CASSIGHRPGETQYF. In DNA, the CDR3 is TGTGCCAGTAGTATTGGACACCGCCCGGGAGAGACCCAGTACTTC.